These 3 T cell receptor beta chains originate from one sample sequenced in a study of cytomegalovirus exposure and HLA in healthy donors. The PCR made use of 60 Vbeta and 13 Jbeta primers. The repertoire was sequenced with immunoSEQ multiplex PCR; TCRdb's copy has only in-frame clones and lacks some. The repertoire table contains about 110,000 clones. The sequenced material came from PBMCs. The receptors come from a man aged 45 to 65 in good health and CMV-seronegative.

This sequence joins TRBV2 and TRBJ1-5; weak D call: TRBD1 (6 bases). The CDR3 is 15 residues long. Germline V lookup: CDR1 SNHLY, CDR2 FYNNEI. The V and J ends lost 6 bases and 0 bases respectively, with 12 bases between them. The CDR3 spells CASSRTVTSNQPQHF. Written as DNA, the CDR3 is TGTGCCAGCAGCAGGACAGTTACTAGCAATCAGCCCCAGCATTTT.

The chain recombines TRBV6-5 with TRBJ1-5, with unresolved D. The CDR3 covers 15 residues. The ends were cut back, 2 bases at V and 3 bases at J, with 11 bases in the middle. Looked up from germline, CDR1 is MNHEY and CDR2 is SVGAGI. Here the CDR3 DNA reads TGTGCCAGCAGTTACAGTGCGGAAAACAATCAGCCCCAGCATTTT. Its translation: CASSYSAENNQPQHF.

J is TRBJ1-3 and V is TRBV27; D perhaps matches TRBD1 (6 bases). Germline assignment: CDR1 MNHEY and CDR2 SMNVEV (reference sequence). The CDR3 loop spans 16 amino acids. The V gene lost 0 bases and the J gene lost 0 bases, with 9 bases spanning the gap. The CDR3 sequence: CASSLSGTSSGNTIYF. The CDR3, as DNA: TGTGCCAGCAGTTTATCGGGGACAAGCTCTGGAAACACCATATATTTT.